Below, one T cell receptor beta chain is given with its context. Its antigen is not known. This sample was taken from a study of T-cell reconstitution after alpha-beta-depleted transplantation in children. Study observations and caveats: Hyperexpanded clones declined; after one year, newly produced T cells mostly supplied diversity.

Trimming took off 0 bases at V and 3 bases at J, with 18 bases between the two ends. The CDR3 spans 17 residues. Per the germline V gene, CDR1 is SGHTA and CDR2 is FQGNSA. The TCRbeta library incorporated unique molecular identifiers. TCRdb reanalysed the PCR reads using MiXCR and keeps one entry per CDR3 protein. Of fewer than 150,000 distinct CDR3 sequences in the sample, about 9.9% were seen once. The sample was PBMCs, mostly from graft donor cells, taken 180 days after TCRalphabeta/CD19-depleted stem cell transplant. This chain uses TRBV7-2 with TRBJ2-7; D may be TRBD1 or TRBD2 (7 bases each). The clonotype originates from a girl under three years old who had a stem cell transplant for combined immunodeficiency, so the T cells may come from the graft donor. In DNA, the CDR3 is TGTGCCAGCAGCTTAGCGGGGACAGCGGGAACCTTCTACGAGCAGTACTTC. It specifies CASSLAGTAGTFYEQYF.